This T cell receptor beta chain came from a study of shared clonotypes between healthy human individuals. Germline V lookup: CDR1 SQVTM, CDR2 ANQGSEA. Losses at the gene ends were 7 bases for V and 8 bases for J; bases not matched to a gene: 8. CDR3 length: 13 residues. TCRdb's copy holds only in-frame clones and misses some; the assay was immunoSEQ multiplex PCR. The sample yields approximately 700,000 clones, roughly 73% seen once. Note on this clone: Its cognate antigen is unknown.

All participating donors were Caucasian adults from Nashville, Tennessee. Points from the study as a whole: Apart from blood, nothing was sampled; tissue repertoires likely differ.

This receptor was taken from a young woman in good health. This chain joins TRBV29-1 and TRBJ2-1, with 10 bases lining up with TRBD2. The sequenced sample consisted of memory CD4+ T cells sorted from blood. Subset described: CD45RA-negative fraction. CDR3 nucleotide sequence: TGCAGCGCCTCCGGGACTAGCGTGGATGAGCAGTTCTTC. Translated, it gives CSASGTSVDEQFF.